A selection of T cell receptor beta chains follows, all from one sample in a study of blood T cell repertoires in COVID-19. The assay was immunoSEQ multiplex PCR, and TCRdb's table has in-frame clones only and misses some. The repertoire holds about 360,000 clones, with less than 90% as singletons. Sequenced input: peripheral blood. These TCRs come from an older woman with COVID-19, enrolled during active disease. Both conserved end residues are part of each CDR3. D genes are given only for firm matches. The listing skips clone size in some rows; elsewhere it reads once, few, many or a size class.

TRBV12-5	TRBD1	TRBJ2-3	once	CASGRGQGGDTQYF	TGTGCTAGTGGTCGGGGACAGGGAGGAGATACGCAGTATTTT
TRBV5-6	-	TRBJ2-3	-	CASSLDRGGDTQYF	TGTGCCAGCAGCTTGGATAGGGGTGGAGATACGCAGTATTTT
TRBV2	TRBD1	TRBJ1-3	-	CASRRTGGGNTIYF	TGTGCCAGCAGAAGGACAGGGGGTGGAAACACCATATATTTT
TRBV27	-	TRBJ1-1	-	CASRLGWRTEAFF	TGTGCCAGCAGACTAGGGTGGAGGACTGAAGCTTTCTTT
TRBV6-6	-	TRBJ1-3	-	CASSYPLAGMNTIYF	TGTGCCAGCAGTTACCCCCTGGCAGGGATGAACACCATATATTTT
TRBV6-5	TRBD2	TRBJ2-7	-	CASSYSRAGGYEQYF	TGTGCCAGCAGTTACTCTAGGGCGGGGGGCTACGAGCAGTACTTC
TRBV14	-	TRBJ2-7	-	CASSLSSYEQYF	TGTGCCAGCAGTCTCTCCTCCTACGAGCAGTACTTC
TRBV6-2/TRBV6-3	TRBD2	TRBJ2-3	-	CASSNAGLAGTDTQYF	TGTGCCAGCAGCAACGCGGGACTAGCGGGCACAGATACGCAGTATTTT
TRBV7-9	TRBD1	TRBJ2-5	-	CASSSFISGGQETQYF	TGTGCCAGCAGCTCATTCATTTCAGGGGGACAAGAGACCCAGTACTTC
TRBV19	-	TRBJ1-4	-	CASSNVPGSTNEKLFF	TGTGCCAGTAGTAACGTTCCGGGTTCAACTAATGAAAAACTGTTTTTT
TRBV7-2	-	TRBJ2-1	-	CASSLAGDYNEQFF	TGTGCCAGCAGCTTGGCAGGGGACTACAATGAGCAGTTCTTC
TRBV6-1	-	TRBJ1-1	-	CASSEATGRTEAFF	TGTGCCAGCAGTGAAGCGACAGGTAGGACTGAAGCTTTCTTT
TRBV27	TRBD1	TRBJ2-7	once	CASSFHRPRDRGYEQYF	TGTGCCAGCAGTTTCCACCGCCCCCGGGACAGGGGTTACGAGCAGTACTTC
TRBV7-3	-	TRBJ2-7	-	CASSLNSGGREQYF	TGTGCCAGCAGCTTAAATTCAGGTGGTCGCGAGCAGTACTTC
TRBV6-2/TRBV6-3	-	TRBJ2-3	-	CASSTTSTDTQYF	TGTGCCAGCAGCACGACTAGTACAGATACGCAGTATTTT
TRBV7-9	TRBD1	TRBJ2-7	-	CAIEDRLYEQYF	TGTGCCATAGAGGACAGGCTATACGAGCAGTACTTC
TRBV6-2/TRBV6-3	-	TRBJ1-1	-	CASSLADTEAFF	TGTGCCAGCAGCCTTGCAGACACTGAAGCTTTCTTT
TRBV7-9	TRBD2	TRBJ2-1	-	CASSPPTSGLYNEQFF	TGTGCCAGCAGCCCACCGACTAGCGGACTCTACAATGAGCAGTTCTTC
TRBV19	TRBD1	TRBJ2-1	-	CASSIYPGGTYNEQFF	TGTGCCAGTAGTATATACCCAGGGGGCACTTACAATGAGCAGTTCTTC
TRBV3-1/TRBV3-2	-	TRBJ2-3	-	CASSQATGADTQYF	TGTGCCAGCAGCCAAGCCACAGGAGCTGATACGCAGTATTTT
TRBV10-3	-	TRBJ1-1	-	CAIRDRNTEAFF	TGTGCCATCAGGGACAGGAACACTGAAGCTTTCTTT
TRBV2	TRBD1	TRBJ1-2	once	CASSGDSYGYTF	TGTGCCAGCAGTGGGGACAGCTATGGCTACACCTTC
TRBV20-1	-	TRBJ2-1	-	CSASLGGGQGEQFF	TGCAGTGCTAGTTTAGGGGGGGGCCAGGGTGAGCAGTTCTTC
TRBV5-1	TRBD2	TRBJ2-4	-	CASSLVAGGENIQYF	TGCGCCAGCAGCTTGGTAGCGGGGGGCGAAAACATTCAGTACTTC
TRBV18	-	TRBJ2-6	-	CASSPDSSGANVLTF	TGTGCCAGCTCACCGGACAGCTCTGGGGCCAACGTCCTGACTTTC
TRBV5-1	-	TRBJ1-1	-	CASSFQGLNTEAFF	TGCGCCAGCAGCTTCCAGGGGTTGAACACTGAAGCTTTCTTT
TRBV2	-	TRBJ1-2	-	CASGTRYYGYTF	TGTGCCAGCGGGACACGCTACTATGGCTACACCTTC
TRBV3-1/TRBV3-2	TRBD2	TRBJ2-3	-	CASSQVPSGDTQYF	TGTGCCAGCAGCCAAGTTCCTAGCGGGGATACGCAGTATTTT
TRBV14	TRBD1	TRBJ2-7	-	CASSQDFRGRGHYEQYF	TGTGCCAGCAGCCAAGATTTTCGAGGCAGGGGGCACTACGAGCAGTACTTC
TRBV19	-	TRBJ2-3	-	CAIGAQYF	TGTGCCATCGGGGCGCAGTATTTT
TRBV19	-	TRBJ1-5	-	CASTRRRSFFDNQPQHF	TGTGCCAGTACCCGCCGGAGGAGTTTTTTCGACAATCAGCCCCAGCATTTT
TRBV9	TRBD2	TRBJ2-3	-	CASSVGRLAGADIFTDTQYF	TGTGCCAGCAGCGTAGGAAGACTAGCGGGGGCCGATATATTCACAGATACGCAGTATTTT
TRBV9	TRBD1	TRBJ2-7	-	CASSVAGTGFDEQYF	TGTGCCAGCAGCGTAGCTGGGACAGGGTTCGACGAGCAGTACTTC
TRBV10-2	-	TRBJ1-2	-	CASSEQTNYGYTF	TGCGCCAGCTCAGAACAGACTAACTATGGCTACACCTTC
TRBV13	TRBD2	TRBJ2-1	-	CASSSAGGPPFNEQFF	TGTGCCAGCAGCTCCGCGGGGGGCCCGCCTTTTAATGAGCAGTTCTTC
TRBV27	TRBD1	TRBJ2-5	-	CASSLSIAGTGEETQYF	TGTGCCAGCAGTTTATCGATAGCCGGGACAGGGGAAGAGACCCAGTACTTC
TRBV7-8	TRBD1	TRBJ1-2	-	CASSFFRDRDPLETYYTF	TGTGCCAGCAGCTTCTTCCGGGACAGGGACCCTCTAGAGACCTACTACACCTTC
TRBV4-3	-	TRBJ1-2	-	CASSRLRGDHGYTF	TGCGCCAGCAGCCGTCTTAGGGGTGACCATGGCTACACCTTC
TRBV6-4	-	TRBJ1-1	-	CASSMEGNTEAFF	TGTGCCAGCAGTATGGAGGGGAACACTGAAGCTTTCTTT
TRBV7-7	-	TRBJ2-2	-	CASSLTTGNTGELFF	TGTGCCAGCAGCTTAACGACGGGGAACACCGGGGAGCTGTTTTTT
TRBV7-8	TRBD1	TRBJ2-7	-	CASSPREQGKQYF	TGTGCCAGCAGCCCGAGGGAACAGGGGAAGCAGTACTTC
TRBV7-9	-	TRBJ1-6	-	CASSSDSYNSPLHF	TGTGCCAGCAGCTCGGACAGCTATAATTCACCCCTCCACTTT
TRBV30	-	TRBJ1-2	-	CAWSVHRSYGYTF	TGTGCCTGGAGTGTACACAGGAGCTATGGCTACACCTTC
TRBV4-1	TRBD2	TRBJ2-5	-	CASSQTRGLAGGPYQETQYF	TGCGCCAGCAGCCAAACTAGAGGGCTAGCGGGGGGCCCATATCAAGAGACCCAGTACTTC
TRBV5-5	-	TRBJ1-2	once	CASSLYTF	TGTGCCAGCAGCCTATACACCTTC
TRBV6-5	TRBD1	TRBJ2-5	-	CASRYTQGAGETQYF	TGTGCCAGCAGATATACACAGGGGGCTGGAGAGACCCAGTACTTC
TRBV2	TRBD1	TRBJ1-2	-	CASTLVQGASGYTF	TGTGCCAGCACCCTAGTACAGGGGGCTAGCGGCTACACCTTC
TRBV9	TRBD2	TRBJ2-3	few	CASSVGFSGGGPDTQYF	TGTGCCAGCAGCGTAGGTTTTAGCGGGGGTGGCCCAGATACGCAGTATTTT
TRBV6-2/TRBV6-3	-	TRBJ1-2	-	CASSYSGTGGNGYTF	TGTGCCAGCAGTTACTCTGGAACGGGGGGCAATGGCTACACCTTC
TRBV6-2/TRBV6-3	-	TRBJ2-6	many	CASSYSILPEALSSGANVLTF	TGTGCCAGCAGTTACTCGATTTTGCCGGAGGCGTTAAGCTCTGGGGCCAACGTCCTGACTTTC